This T cell receptor beta chain was retrieved from a study of cytomegalovirus exposure and HLA in healthy donors. Study-level results: Subsequent analysis of the 120 or so validation repertoires found a tendency for first-cohort TCR clusters to co-occur.

For this clone: Its antigen remains unidentified.

Germline V gene lookup returns CDR1 SGHDT and CDR2 YYEEEE. V lost 4 bases and J 9 bases, leaving 16 bases between the germline ends. The CDR3 runs to 13 residues. Measured with immunoSEQ multiplex PCR; TCRdb has only the in-frame clones, and not every one. The data show about 340,000 clones, with 75% to 90% seen just once and about 0.8% held by the top ten. The gene calls are TRBV5-6 and TRBJ1-1; no reliable D call. The specimen sequenced was PBMCs. The origin of this receptor is a woman aged 18 to 35 in good health and CMV-seronegative. CDR3 sequence reads: CASSTQVGDKAFF. CDR3 DNA: TGTGCCAGCAGCACCCAAGTCGGGGATAAAGCTTTCTTT.